This passage covers 22 T cell receptor beta chains from one sample sequenced in a study of blood T cells in healthy people across ages. Using a J-beta primer mix together with a sample-barcoded 5' primer, a second PCR was run for 7 to 11 cycles. In TCRdb, the 5' RACE reads were re-called with MiXCR into one record per CDR3 protein. The sample carries some 1.8 million distinct CDR3 sequences, around 42% recorded once. Sequences were obtained from blood. The receptors shown here come from a human donor in good health.

The J gene is TRBJ2-7, the V gene TRBV7-2; TRBD2 agrees at 10 bases. In germline, CDR1 is SGHTA, CDR2 FQGNSA. The CDR3 runs 18 residues. J was trimmed by 3 bases and V by 1 base; bases with no gene match: 12. The CDR3 spells CASSLGTSGLSLIYEQYF. Written as DNA, the CDR3 is TGTGCCAGCAGCTTAGGGACTAGCGGTTTATCCCTCATCTACGAGCAGTACTTC.

J is TRBJ2-1 and V is TRBV10-2; D not resolved. CDR3 length: 14 amino acids. The V gene's germline CDR1 is WSHSY and CDR2 SAAADI. V shed 2 bases and J shed 5 bases, with 10 bases lying between them. The CDR3: CASSEHINDNEQFF. The CDR3 DNA follows: TGCGCCAGCAGTGAGCACATTAACGACAATGAGCAGTTCTTC.

This clonotype was observed a few times. The genes are TRBV5-5 and TRBJ2-2; 8 nucleotides match TRBD2. Germline V gives CDR1 SGHKS, CDR2 YYEKEE (reference sequence). The junction had 10 bases not matched to a gene; V was cut back by 1 base and J by 8 bases. The CDR3 consists of 16 residues. The DNA of the CDR3 is TGTGCCAGCAGCTTGAACGGGGGGGCCGCTGTTGGGGAGCTGTTTTTT. Protein: CASSLNGGAAVGELFF.

CDR3 sequence (DNA): TGTGCCAGCAGCCCACAAGACAGACCCTACGAGCAGTACTTC. As protein: CASSPQDRPYEQYF. This chain connects TRBV21-1 to TRBJ2-7; the table's D call of TRBD1 was not tested on the DNA. TRBV21-1 is labeled a pseudogene. This CDR3 comprises 14 residues.

The chain couples TRBV6-1 to TRBJ2-1, with a tentative D call TRBD1 (5 bases). Trimming shortened V by 3 bases and J by 14 bases, and 17 bases separated the two germline ends. CDR3 length equals 13 residues. Germline CDR1 MNHNS, CDR2 SASEGT. The CDR3: CASSEVSGRAKFF. The CDR3 DNA sequence: TGTGCCAGCAGTGAGGTCTCGGGCAGGGCTAAGTTCTTC.

This clonotype occurred a few times. The V gene is TRBV7-8, the J gene TRBJ2-7; D gene ambiguous. The CDR3 has 16 residues. The V gene's germline CDR1 is SGHVS and CDR2 FQNEAQ. Trimming removed 1 base from V and 0 bases from J, with 13 bases in between. The CDR3 reads CASSLEGRTHSYEQYF. In DNA, the CDR3 is TGTGCCAGCAGCTTAGAAGGACGGACCCACTCCTACGAGCAGTACTTC.

The V gene is TRBV13, the J gene TRBJ2-4; D gene unclear. Germline-derived CDR1 and CDR2 are PRHDT and FYEKMQ (reference sequence). The CDR3 runs to 13 residues. V lost 3 bases, J lost 13 bases, and 16 bases lay in between. The CDR3: CASSFETSAVQYF. The DNA of the CDR3 is TGTGCCAGCAGCTTTGAAACCAGCGCAGTGCAGTACTTC.

The chain is built from TRBV3-1 and TRBJ1-5; no clear D. CDR1 is LGHDT, CDR2 YNNKEL, per germline (reference sequence). The CDR3 has 15 amino acids. With 3 bases removed from V and 1 base from J, the gap between germline ends came to 10 bases. The CDR3 reads CASSHATGSNQPQHF. CDR3 bases: TGTGCCAGCAGCCACGCGACCGGGAGCAATCAGCCCCAGCATTTT.

The chain links TRBV25-1 to TRBJ1-1; D is undetermined. The CDR3 contains 12 residues. Germline V gives CDR1 MGHDK, CDR2 SYGVNS. The ends were cut back, 2 bases at V and 7 bases at J, with 8 bases in the middle. The CDR3 DNA follows: TGTGCCAGCAGTGAACACCACTTTGAAGCTTTCTTT. Its translation: CASSEHHFEAFF.

V and J are TRBV20-1 and TRBJ2-1; D is possibly TRBD1 (5 bases). The CDR3 has 15 residues. The V end was cut by 5 bases, the J end by 1 base, with 15 bases between. The germline gives CDR1 DFQATT, CDR2 SNEGSKA (reference sequence). This CDR3 is CSAAVWGGSYNEQFF. Written as DNA, the CDR3 is TGCAGTGCTGCCGTCTGGGGCGGATCCTACAATGAGCAGTTCTTC.

The table lists this clonotype with a few counts. The chain carries TRBV6-2 or TRBV6-3 and TRBJ2-2, with no clear D. V was clipped by 2 bases and J by 4 bases, with 5 bases between them. The CDR3 sequence is 13 residues long. The germline gives CDR1 MNHEY, CDR2 SVGEGT. CDR3 residues: CASSYTTTGELFF. The CDR3 nucleotides read TGTGCCAGCAGTTACACAACCACCGGGGAGCTGTTTTTT.

J is TRBJ1-2 and V is TRBV27; D remains unclear. Trimming removed 4 bases from V and 0 bases from J, with 18 bases in between. CDR1 is MNHEY, CDR2 SMNVEV, per germline (reference sequence). The CDR3 is made up of 17 amino acids. The chain's CDR3 is CASSSNRFMTPNYGYTF. The CDR3 nucleotides read TGTGCCAGCAGTTCGAACCGATTCATGACACCTAACTATGGCTACACCTTC.

The chain links TRBV20-1 to TRBJ2-3; 9 bases align to TRBD2. V was pared by 6 bases and J by 8 bases, with 12 bases of the junction left unmatched. The CDR3 runs 14 residues. Germline V gene data show CDR1 as DFQATT and CDR2 as SNEGSKA (reference sequence). CDR3 bases: TGCAGTGCCCGCAGGCGGGGGGGCAGGAGTACGCAGTATTTT. Encoded protein: CSARRRGGRSTQYF.

CDR3 residues: CSARMGYEAFF. CDR3 sequence (DNA): TGCAGTGCTAGGATGGGGTATGAAGCTTTCTTT. The chain employs TRBV20-1 and TRBJ1-1; D remains ambiguous. There are 11 residues in the CDR3. V dropped 3 bases and J dropped 7 bases, with 9 bases sitting between them. Germline V gene data show CDR1 as DFQATT and CDR2 as SNEGSKA (reference sequence).

The CDR3 sequence: CASSPSGGAPQETQYF. CDR3 nucleotides: TGTGCCAGCAGCCCTAGCGGGGGGGCCCCCCAAGAGACCCAGTACTTC. The chain carries TRBV7-2 and TRBJ2-5; TRBD2 matches at 12 bases. V lost 5 bases and J lost 1; bases outside the gene matches: 5. This CDR3 region has 16 residues. Germline V gene data show CDR1 as SGHTA and CDR2 as FQGNSA. The full variable domain, in which reference TRBV7-2 and TRBJ2-5 provide the parts outside the CDR3, is GAGVSQSPSNKVTEKGKDVELRCDPISGHTALYWYRQSLGQGLEFLIYFQGNSAPDKSGLPSDRFSAERTGGSVSTLTIQRTQQEDSAVYLCASSPSGGAPQETQYFGPGTRLLVL.

The chain combines TRBV10-3 with TRBJ1-2; D is possibly TRBD1 (5 bases). Germline V gives CDR1 ENHRY, CDR2 SYGVKD. The CDR3 has 13 residues. Trimming pared 7 bases from V and 2 bases from J, leaving 11 bases between. In DNA form, the CDR3 reads TGTGCCATCACCGACGGGGGAAACTATGGCTACACCTTC. The encoded protein is CAITDGGNYGYTF.

This chain links TRBV15 with TRBJ2-3, with D maybe TRBD1 (6 bases). The germline V gene has CDR1 LNHNV and CDR2 YYDKDF (reference sequence). V lost 4 bases and J 2 bases, leaving 16 bases between the germline ends. CDR3 size: 16 residues. The CDR3 is CATSIRTAFSTDTQYF. In nucleotides, the CDR3 is TGTGCCACCAGCATAAGGACAGCCTTCTCCACAGATACGCAGTATTTT.

This clonotype showed up just a few times. The J gene is TRBJ2-3, the V gene TRBV7-2, with 11 bases aligning to TRBD2. The CDR3 consists of 16 residues. The J segment lost 4 bases and the V segment lost 4 bases, leaving 7 bases of the junction unmatched. Germline V gene sequence: CDR1 SGHTA, CDR2 FQGNSA. CDR3 coding DNA: TGTGCCAGCAGCTCTAGGCTAGCGGGGGGACCAGATACGCAGTATTTT. Translating gives CASSSRLAGGPDTQYF. The full variable domain, its missing parts supplied by reference TRBV7-2 and TRBJ2-3, is GAGVSQSPSNKVTEKGKDVELRCDPISGHTALYWYRQSLGQGLEFLIYFQGNSAPDKSGLPSDRFSAERTGGSVSTLTIQRTQQEDSAVYLCASSSRLAGGPDTQYFGPGTRLTVL.

Of note for this clonotype: Sequence at one end of the junction differs from germline and may be a read error. The CDR3 DNA sequence: TGTGCCAGCAGCGTAAGGGGTTCCCCTCCCTACGAGCGGTACTTC. As protein: CASSVRGSPPYERYF. This rearrangement joins TRBV7-8 to TRBJ2-7; D might be TRBD1 (5 bases). The length of the CDR3 is 15 residues. Per germline, CDR1 SGHVS and CDR2 FQNEAQ.

This clonotype turned up a few times. This chain uses TRBV29-1 with TRBJ2-4, with D uncertain. The DNA end lines up better with TRBJ2-7; the J call may be wrong. The CDR3 has 15 residues. Germline loops: CDR1 SQVTM, CDR2 ANQGSEA. CDR3 in amino acids: CSVEVGATSSYEQYF. The CDR3 DNA sequence: TGCAGCGTTGAAGTAGGAGCGACCAGCTCCTACGAGCAGTACTTC.

Concerning this clonotype itself: The junction differs from germline at one of its ends, possibly a read error. The genes are TRBV7-3 and TRBJ2-1, with 7 bases matching TRBD2. CDR1 and CDR2 (germline): SGHTA, FQGTGA. This CDR3 has 16 amino acids. The CDR3 DNA reads as TGTGCCAGCAGCCCCTTCGGGCTAGCGGACTACAACGAGCAGTTCTTC. It is translated as CASSPFGLADYNEQFF.

Only a few counts were recorded for this clonotype. This chain links TRBV3-1 with TRBJ2-1; the match to TRBD1 covers 7 bases. The CDR3 loop spans 12 amino acids. J lost 15 bases, V lost 7 bases, and 12 bases had no gene match. Germline V gives CDR1 LGHDT, CDR2 YNNKEL (reference sequence). The DNA of the CDR3 is TGTGCCAGCATCTCAAACCGGGACAGTCTGTTCTTC. Amino acids: CASISNRDSLFF.